The 6 T cell receptor beta chains listed next were all sequenced from one sample in a study of blood T cell repertoires in COVID-19. Only in-frame clones appear in the TCRdb table, and some are missing; sequencing was by immunoSEQ multiplex PCR. The repertoire has roughly 38,000 clones, about 70% of them found once; the top ten carry 8% to 10%. The sample comprised peripheral blood. These TCRs come from a man between 65 and 85 years old with active or convalescent COVID-19.

This chain joins TRBV7-2 and TRBJ2-1, with TRBD2 as a possible D gene (7 bases). Per germline, CDR1 SGHTA and CDR2 FQGNSA. The CDR3 is made up of 17 amino acids. V lost 5 bases and J lost 10, with 27 bases in between. The CDR3 coding sequence is TGTGCCAGCAGCCTATACGGGGGGCCTCTCACGAGGAGAGAGCAGTTCTTC. It translates to CASSLYGGPLTRREQFF.

This chain connects TRBV10-3 to TRBJ2-3; a possible D gene is TRBD2 (6 bases). The CDR3 extends over 15 amino acids. Per the germline V gene, CDR1 is ENHRY and CDR2 is SYGVKD. Trimming left V 5 bases short and J 1 base short, with 13 bases between. The CDR3 bases are TGTGCCATCAGTCCCTTAGCGGCAGGCACAGATACGCAGTATTTT. Translating it yields CAISPLAAGTDTQYF.

V and J are TRBV15 and TRBJ1-3, with TRBD1 matching 9 bases. Trimming at V came to 1 base and at J to 0 bases, leaving 4 bases not matched to a gene. The CDR3 extends over 17 amino acids. Germline V lookup: CDR1 LNHNV, CDR2 YYDKDF (reference sequence). The CDR3 reads CATSRGGTGTSGNTIYF. The CDR3 nucleotides are TGTGCCACCAGCAGAGGCGGGACAGGGACCTCTGGAAACACCATATATTTT.

This rearrangement joins TRBV4-2 to TRBJ1-4; D is unresolved. Germline CDR1 LGHNA, CDR2 YNFKEQ. Trimming pared 1 base from V and 5 bases from J, leaving 11 bases between. The CDR3 covers 15 residues. The CDR3: CASSQGTSQNEKLFF. CDR3 DNA: TGTGCCAGCAGCCAAGGAACATCCCAGAATGAAAAACTGTTTTTT.

The chain joins TRBV18 to TRBJ2-7; 9 bases agree with TRBD1. Unmatched junction bases numbered 7, after V lost 1 base and J lost 6 bases. The CDR3 spans 15 residues. From germline, CDR1 is KGHSH and CDR2 LQKENI. CDR3 protein: CASSPQETGGFEQYF. The CDR3 DNA follows: TGTGCCAGCTCACCACAGGAGACAGGGGGGTTCGAGCAGTACTTC. The full variable domain, completed using reference TRBV18 and TRBJ2-7, is NAGVMQNPRHLVRRRGQEARLRCSPMKGHSHVYWYRQLPEEGLKFMVYLQKENIIDESGMPKERFSAEFPKEGPSILRIQQVVRGDSAAYFCASSPQETGGFEQYFGPGTRLTVT.

The chain is built from TRBV11-2 and TRBJ2-2; the D is unclear. The V end lost 1 base, the J end lost 7 bases, and 7 bases lay between the germline ends. The CDR3 contains 13 residues. CDR1 and CDR2 from the germline V gene are SGHAT and FQNNGV. The CDR3 loop reads CASSLAPVGELFF. For the CDR3, the DNA is TGTGCCAGCAGCTTAGCTCCAGTCGGGGAGCTGTTTTTT.